This T cell receptor beta chain came from a study of early T cells in non-severe SARS-CoV-2 infection. Study details: The authors sequenced bulk RNA from unsorted whole blood, leaving chains unpaired.

Study outcomes and limitations: The matching step, a VDJdb search, favored anti-spike CD8 responses and missed private and CD4 specificities.

Each cDNA molecule carried a unique molecular identifier. TCRdb independently ran MiXCR on the 5' RACE reads; one entry per CDR3 protein. The sample lists some 55,000 distinct CDR3 sequences; 10% to 15% were seen once. V shed 5 bases and J shed 6 bases, with 13 bases lying between them. This CDR3 is 13 amino acids long. Germline V CDR1 and CDR2: LNHNV, YYDKDF (reference sequence). For this clonotype: The antigen is not known.

The clonotype was recovered from an adult who was a healthcare worker with PCR-confirmed SARS-CoV-2 infection or an uninfected control (not recorded which). The rearrangement links TRBV15 to TRBJ1-1; TRBD1 might be the D (5 bases). The specimen sequenced was whole blood. The DNA for the CDR3 is TGTGCCACCAGCGGTACAGGCAACTCTGAAGCTTTCTTT. It translates to CATSGTGNSEAFF.